One sample yielded the 20 T cell receptor beta chains listed below, sequenced in a study of T cells in localized non-small cell lung cancer. Generated by immunoSEQ multiplex PCR, the TCRdb table keeps only in-frame clones and is missing some. This sample has about 41,000 clones, with around 83% found just once. Sample: PBMCs, taken before any cancer treatment. Source of these receptors: a man between 40 and 69 years old with stage II lung adenocarcinoma.

The chain combines TRBV5-4 with TRBJ2-3; 10 nucleotides agree with TRBD2. Trimming removed 4 bases from V and 1 base from J; junction bases left unmatched: 6. The CDR3 length is 16 residues. Looked up from germline, CDR1 is SGHNT and CDR2 is YYREEE (reference sequence). As DNA, the CDR3 is TGTGCCAGCAGCGACGGGACTAGCGAACGCACAGATACGCAGTATTTT. As protein: CASSDGTSERTDTQYF.

The V and J genes are TRBV18 and TRBJ2-1, with D maybe TRBD1 (6 bases). The CDR3 runs 15 residues. V gave up 3 bases and J gave up 4 bases, with 13 bases separating them. Germline V gene lookup returns CDR1 KGHSH and CDR2 LQKENI. The chain's CDR3 is CASSPTPGQYNEQFF. The CDR3 bases are TGTGCCAGCTCACCTACCCCCGGACAGTACAATGAGCAGTTCTTC.

V is TRBV9 and J is TRBJ2-3; the D is unclear. Germline assignment: CDR1 SGDLS and CDR2 YYNGEE. V was shortened by 0 bases and J by 0 bases, with 8 bases between the two germline ends. This CDR3 has 15 amino acids. Here the CDR3 DNA reads TGTGCCAGCAGCGTAGAAGGGCCTAGCACAGATACGCAGTATTTT. Residues: CASSVEGPSTDTQYF.

The chain joins TRBV2 to TRBJ2-3; D might be TRBD1 or TRBD2, each matching 5 bases. CDR1 and CDR2 from the germline V gene are SNHLY and FYNNEI. There are 12 residues in the CDR3. Trimming left V 6 bases short and J 8 bases short, with 12 bases between. As DNA, the CDR3 is TGTGCCAGCAGGGTCGGGACCACTACGCAGTATTTT. Translating gives CASRVGTTTQYF.

J is TRBJ1-2 and V is TRBV7-3; D possibly corresponds to TRBD1 (6 bases). The germline V gene encodes CDR1 SGHTA and CDR2 FQGTGA. V lost 5 bases and J lost 7, with 20 bases in between. The CDR3 consists of 15 residues. The CDR3 DNA reads as TGTGCCAGCAGCCAGACAGGCGACCCGCTAAGTGGCTACACCTTC. It codes for CASSQTGDPLSGYTF.

There are a few counts of this clone. The gene calls are TRBV28 and TRBJ2-3; D is possibly TRBD1 (6 bases). The V end was cut by 7 bases, the J end by 3 bases, with 23 bases between. The CDR3 has 17 amino acids. Germline assignment: CDR1 MDHEN and CDR2 SYDVKM. CDR3 sequence: CASTNVQGPAGTDTQYF. The DNA of the CDR3 is TGTGCCAGCACCAATGTGCAGGGGCCCGCTGGGACAGATACGCAGTATTTT.

This clone was observed a few times. The chain has TRBV7-9 and TRBJ2-1; the D gene is possibly TRBD1 (6 bases). Germline V gene lookup returns CDR1 SEHNR and CDR2 FQNEAQ (reference sequence). This CDR3 has 12 residues. V was shortened by 5 bases and J by 5 bases, with 7 bases between the two germline ends. The CDR3 bases are TGTGCCAGCAGCCGGACAGACAATGAGCAGTTCTTC. It encodes CASSRTDNEQFF.

The genes are TRBV27 and TRBJ2-1; D may match TRBD1 or TRBD2 (5 bases each). V was clipped by 6 bases and J by 3 bases, with 18 bases between them. The germline V gene has CDR1 MNHEY and CDR2 SMNVEV (reference sequence). The CDR3 consists of 16 residues. CDR3 sequence (DNA): TGTGCCAGCAGCTCCGCCGGGACGGCCGTCTACAATGAGCAGTTCTTC. Protein: CASSSAGTAVYNEQFF.

The chain uses TRBV18 and TRBJ2-7; D is uncertain. This CDR3 region has 13 residues. V lost 6 bases, J lost 2 bases, and 11 bases lay in between. CDR1 and CDR2 (germline): KGHSH, LQKENI. The CDR3 DNA follows: TGTGCCAGCTCCCAAACACGACCCTACGAGCAGTACTTC. It encodes CASSQTRPYEQYF.

CDR3 DNA: TGTGCCAGCAGTCCGACGGGCCGGACCACAGATACGCAGTATTTT. Translation gives CASSPTGRTTDTQYF. This chain connects TRBV27 to TRBJ2-3, with D uncertain. CDR3 length: 15 residues. The germline V and J ends were trimmed by 5 bases and 2 bases, with 14 bases remaining between them. Germline V gives CDR1 MNHEY, CDR2 SMNVEV (reference sequence).

V usage is TRBV5-1 and J usage is TRBJ1-1; 11 nucleotides align to TRBD1. The junction had 7 bases not matched to a gene; V was cut back by 4 bases and J by 5 bases. The length of the CDR3 is 15 residues. CDR1 and CDR2 (germline): SGHRS, YFSETQ. The CDR3 loop is CASSPGQGAITEAFF. The CDR3 bases are TGCGCCAGCAGCCCAGGACAGGGGGCGATAACTGAAGCTTTCTTT.

The V and J genes are TRBV28 and TRBJ1-1, with 8 bases that match TRBD1. The CDR3 has 15 residues. Per germline, CDR1 MDHEN and CDR2 SYDVKM. The junction had 5 bases not matched to a gene; V was cut back by 5 bases and J by 0 bases. CDR3 DNA: TGTGCCAGCAGTCCGCCGGGACAGGTGAACACTGAAGCTTTCTTT. As protein: CASSPPGQVNTEAFF. Supplemented by reference TRBV28 and TRBJ1-1, the full variable domain reads DVKVTQSSRYLVKRTGEKVFLECVQDMDHENMFWYRQDPGLGLRLIYFSYDVKMKEKGDIPEGYSVSREKKERFSLILESASTNQTSMYLCASSPPGQVNTEAFFGQGTRLTVV.

This chain uses TRBV7-2 with TRBJ1-2; D might be TRBD1 (6 bases). Germline assignment: CDR1 SGHTA and CDR2 FQGNSA. CDR3 length equals 12 residues. V was trimmed by 5 bases and J by 6 bases, leaving 10 bases between them. The CDR3 DNA is TGTGCCAGCAGCCCGGGGGGCGATGGCTACACCTTC. Protein: CASSPGGDGYTF. The variable domain in full, with the rest retrieved from reference TRBV7-2 and TRBJ1-2, is GAGVSQSPSNKVTEKGKDVELRCDPISGHTALYWYRQSLGQGLEFLIYFQGNSAPDKSGLPSDRFSAERTGGSVSTLTIQRTQQEDSAVYLCASSPGGDGYTFGSGTRLTVV.

The chain is built from TRBV29-1 and TRBJ1-3; the match to TRBD1 covers 9 bases. The CDR3 consists of 16 residues. The junction had 5 bases not matched to a gene; V was cut back by 0 bases and J by 2 bases. Germline V gene lookup returns CDR1 SQVTM and CDR2 ANQGSEA. In nucleotides, the CDR3 is TGCAGCGTTGAAGACACCGGACAGGGGACTGGAAACACCATATATTTT. This sequence encodes CSVEDTGQGTGNTIYF.

This clone has just one count. The genes are TRBV27 and TRBJ1-5; possibly TRBD1 for D (6 bases). The CDR3 spans 13 residues. Trimming took 5 bases from V and 5 from J, leaving 10 bases between them. CDR1 is MNHEY and CDR2 is SMNVEV in the germline V gene (reference sequence). CDR3 sequence: CASSNRVYQPQHF. CDR3 DNA sequence: TGTGCCAGCAGTAACAGGGTCTATCAGCCCCAGCATTTT.

The rearrangement joins TRBV27 to TRBJ2-7; D perhaps matches TRBD2 (6 bases). The germline V and J ends were trimmed by 2 bases and 7 bases, with 18 bases remaining between them. Germline CDR1 reads MNHEY; CDR2 reads SMNVEV (reference sequence). There are 15 residues in the CDR3. The DNA of the CDR3 is TGTGCCAGCAGTTTAGCGTTAGGGAGGTCGAGGGAGCAGTACTTC. It is translated as CASSLALGRSREQYF.

The V gene is TRBV12-5, the J gene TRBJ1-1; D not certain. Germline CDR1 LGHNT, CDR2 FRNRAP. The CDR3 runs 13 residues. The V gene lost 7 bases and the J gene lost 1 base, with 10 bases spanning the gap. DNA of the CDR3: TGTGCTAGTGCGCGGGATTGGAACACTGAAGCTTTCTTT. Amino acid sequence: CASARDWNTEAFF.

This sequence joins TRBV6-6 and TRBJ2-2, with D perhaps TRBD1 (5 bases). V was trimmed by 2 bases and J by 5 bases, leaving 15 bases between them. This CDR3 comprises 16 residues. From germline, CDR1 is MNHNY and CDR2 SVGAGI (reference sequence). This CDR3 reads CASSYGQGRGTGELFF. The CDR3 nucleotides are TGTGCCAGCAGTTACGGCCAGGGAAGGGGAACCGGGGAGCTGTTTTTT.

This clone was detected only once. The V gene is TRBV15, the J gene TRBJ1-5; a possible D gene is TRBD1 (5 bases). Between the trimmed V and J ends, which lost 0 bases and 4 bases, there was a span of 13 bases. The CDR3 runs to 16 residues. CDR1 and CDR2 from the germline V gene are LNHNV and YYDKDF (reference sequence). The CDR3 region is CATSRDQGQGNQPQHF. The CDR3 DNA follows: TGTGCCACCAGCAGAGATCAAGGCCAGGGTAATCAGCCCCAGCATTTT. The whole variable domain, filled in from reference TRBV15 and TRBJ1-5, reads DAMVIQNPRYQVTQFGKPVTLSCSQTLNHNVMYWYQQKSSQAPKLLFHYYDKDFNNEADTPDNFQSRRPNTSFCFLDIRSPGLGDTAMYLCATSRDQGQGNQPQHFGDGTRLSIL.

The chain combines TRBV11-1 with TRBJ1-2; D not certain. The length of the CDR3 is 14 residues. Germline CDR1 reads SGHAT; CDR2 reads FQDESV (reference sequence). The V end lost 2 bases, the J end lost 3 bases, and 10 bases lay between the germline ends. CDR3 nucleotides: TGTGCCAGCAGCTTAAGTCCAGGCCACTATGGCTACACCTTC. As protein: CASSLSPGHYGYTF.